The TCR beta chain described here comes from a study of molecular identifiers for immune sequencing clone quantification. TCRdb processed the PCR reads anew with MiXCR; each CDR3 protein has one entry. The data contain roughly 630,000 distinct CDR3 sequences, roughly 25% of them singletons. CDR3 length: 15 residues. Germline V lookup: CDR1 PRHDT, CDR2 FYEKMQ (reference sequence). Deletions cut 5 bases from V and 0 bases from J, with 14 bases between. V is TRBV13 and J is TRBJ2-7, with D perhaps being TRBD1 or TRBD2 (5 bases each). Sequenced sample: naive CD8+ T cells from blood, with Jurkat cell RNA spiked in. Subset described: FACS-sorted CD8+CD4-CCR7+CD45RA+ naive T cells. The origin of this receptor is a human donor in good health. Some libraries in this study had Jurkat cell RNA spiked in. The CDR3: CASSPSEGPSYEQYF. In nucleotides, the CDR3 is TGTGCCAGCAGCCCCAGTGAGGGGCCCTCCTACGAGCAGTACTTC.